These 17 T cell receptor beta chains originate from one sample sequenced in a study of T-cell reconstitution after alpha-beta-depleted transplantation in children. It was with unique molecular identifiers that the TCRbeta library was prepared. TCRdb independently ran MiXCR on the PCR reads; one entry per CDR3 protein. The sample shows around 600,000 distinct CDR3 sequences, about 15% of them seen only once. Sequenced material: PBMCs from the stem cell graft donor, taken from the stem cell graft. The receptors here all came from a human donor who donated a stem cell graft to a child with acute myeloid leukemia.

This chain joins TRBV28 and TRBJ2-3; D is possibly TRBD2 (6 bases). The germline V and J ends were trimmed by 5 bases and 0 bases, with 18 bases remaining between them. CDR1 is MDHEN, CDR2 SYDVKM, per germline. This CDR3 is 17 amino acids long. This chain's CDR3 is CASSGGTDHASTDTQYF. The CDR3, as DNA: TGTGCCAGCAGTGGGGGGACGGACCACGCTAGCACAGATACGCAGTATTTT.

This clonotype was seen many times. This chain's CDR3 is CSASTGDPIGYTF. DNA of the CDR3: TGCAGTGCTAGCACAGGGGACCCTATTGGCTACACCTTC. The V call is TRBV20-1, the J call TRBJ1-2, with 7 bases aligning to TRBD1. The CDR3 extends over 13 amino acids. Unmatched junction bases numbered 8, after V lost 3 bases and J lost 7 bases. Germline V gene lookup returns CDR1 DFQATT and CDR2 SNEGSKA (reference sequence).

There are a few counts of this clonotype. J is TRBJ2-2 and V is TRBV29-1; D unresolved. Germline V lookup: CDR1 SQVTM, CDR2 ANQGSEA. V lost 3 bases and J lost 8, with 10 bases in between. This CDR3 spans 12 amino acids. This chain's CDR3 is CSVEAFGGELFF. In DNA form, the CDR3 reads TGCAGCGTTGAGGCTTTCGGGGGGGAGCTGTTTTTT.

The sample holds a few counts of this clonotype. V and J are TRBV7-2 and TRBJ1-2; the D is unclear. The CDR3 totals 15 residues. CDR1 and CDR2 (germline): SGHTA, FQGNSA. V dropped 0 bases and J dropped 2 bases, with 10 bases sitting between them. CDR3 loop: CASSLAGKGNYGYTF. In DNA form, the CDR3 reads TGTGCCAGCAGCTTAGCAGGGAAAGGGAACTATGGCTACACCTTC.

This clonotype was seen repeatedly, ten times or more. This chain links TRBV20-1 with TRBJ2-3, with D hard to call. This CDR3 region has 16 residues. CDR1 is DFQATT, CDR2 SNEGSKA, per germline (reference sequence). V gave up 1 base and J gave up 0 bases, with 14 bases separating them. CDR3 coding DNA: TGCAGTGCTAGAGTTTTGGTCTTTTCTAGCACAGATACGCAGTATTTT. It yields the protein CSARVLVFSSTDTQYF.

This clonotype was seen a few times. The chain employs TRBV7-2 and TRBJ1-5; D unclear. This CDR3 is built from 14 residues. Germline CDR1 is SGHTA and CDR2 is FQGNSA. Deletions cut 3 bases from V and 0 bases from J, with 6 bases between. The CDR3 protein is CASSFGTSNQPQHF. DNA of the CDR3: TGTGCCAGCAGCTTCGGCACTAGCAATCAGCCCCAGCATTTT.

This clonotype was recorded many times. The chain couples TRBV29-1 to TRBJ1-1; D is uncertain. Germline V gene sequence: CDR1 SQVTM, CDR2 ANQGSEA. This CDR3 is built from 13 residues. Trimming removed 7 bases from V and 1 base from J, with 13 bases in between. CDR3 DNA: TGCAGCGCTCCCCGGGGTGGGAACACTGAAGCTTTCTTT. Amino acid sequence: CSAPRGGNTEAFF.

This clonotype was recorded at least ten times. The chain recombines TRBV20-1 with TRBJ1-2; a weak D match, TRBD1 (5 bases). The CDR3 is 14 amino acids. Deletions cut 4 bases from V and 2 bases from J, with 14 bases between. Germline V gives CDR1 DFQATT, CDR2 SNEGSKA (reference sequence). CDR3 nucleotides: TGCAGTGCTACGAGCGGGGACCGCAACTATGGCTACACCTTC. Amino acid sequence: CSATSGDRNYGYTF.

This clonotype has ten or more counts. The chain couples TRBV5-6 to TRBJ2-7; the match to TRBD1 covers 10 bases. The germline gives CDR1 SGHDT, CDR2 YYEEEE. The length of the CDR3 is 16 residues. Germline trimming cut 1 base from V and 5 bases from J; bases unmatched to any gene: 9. The CDR3 sequence: CASSLTPDRGHDEQYF. The CDR3 nucleotides are TGTGCCAGCAGCTTGACGCCCGACAGGGGGCACGACGAGCAGTACTTC.

The rearrangement links TRBV7-2 to TRBJ1-2; maybe TRBD1 (6 bases). The CDR3 has 15 residues. Germline loops: CDR1 SGHTA, CDR2 FQGNSA. V was cut by 5 bases and J by 4 bases, with 17 bases left in between. CDR3 sequence: CASSPDRTLGYGYTF. For the CDR3, the DNA is TGTGCCAGCAGCCCCGACAGGACCCTCGGCTATGGCTACACCTTC.

The gene calls are TRBV12-3 or TRBV12-4 and TRBJ2-3; 14 bases line up with TRBD2. The CDR3 is 16 residues long. The trim removed 4 bases at V and 7 bases at J, leaving 7 bases unmatched. The CDR3 region is CASSSGLAGVRNTQYF. The DNA of the CDR3 is TGTGCCAGCAGTTCGGGACTAGCGGGGGTTCGAAATACGCAGTATTTT.

This clonotype appeared many times. This chain connects TRBV20-1 to TRBJ2-1, with 9 bases identical to TRBD2. This CDR3 region has 16 residues. Germline CDR1 and CDR2: DFQATT and SNEGSKA (reference sequence). Germline trimming cut 0 bases from V and 2 bases from J; bases unmatched to any gene: 5. The DNA for the CDR3 is TGCAGTGCTAGAGATGTAGCGGGGGCCACCTACAATGAGCAGTTCTTC. It is translated as CSARDVAGATYNEQFF.

The rearrangement uses TRBV25-1 and TRBJ1-1; D perhaps matches TRBD1 (6 bases). Germline V lookup: CDR1 MGHDK, CDR2 SYGVNS. V lost 7 bases to trimming and J lost 1 base, with 13 bases between them. CDR3 length equals 14 residues. In DNA form, the CDR3 reads TGTGCCAGCACCCAGACAGGAGCGAACACTGAAGCTTTCTTT. Translated, it gives CASTQTGANTEAFF.

The table lists this clonotype with many counts. The chain couples TRBV29-1 to TRBJ2-2; D is possibly TRBD1 (6 bases). CDR3 length equals 15 residues. CDR1 and CDR2 from the germline V gene are SQVTM and ANQGSEA. Trimming stripped 1 base from V and 3 bases from J, with 12 bases between. CDR3 nucleotide sequence: TGCAGCGTTGAAGTGGGGGCGCATGACACCGGGGAGCTGTTTTTT. Residues: CSVEVGAHDTGELFF.

This sequence joins TRBV20-1 and TRBJ1-6, with 12 bases that match TRBD1. Germline CDR1 is DFQATT and CDR2 is SNEGSKA (reference sequence). This CDR3 contains 19 residues. V lost 1 base to trimming and J lost 0 bases; unmatched junction nucleotides: 7. The CDR3 DNA follows: TGCAGTGCTAGAGGGGGGGGACAGGGGGCTTTCTCCTATAATTCACCCCTCCACTTT. Translating gives CSARGGGQGAFSYNSPLHF.

This clonotype was counted between two and nine times. V gene TRBV20-1 combines with J gene TRBJ2-3; 7 nucleotides align to TRBD1. After removal of 5 bases from V and 4 bases from J, the junction contained 9 bases not matched to a gene. Germline CDR1 DFQATT, CDR2 SNEGSKA (reference sequence). This CDR3 comprises 14 residues. As DNA, the CDR3 is TGCAGTGCTCAGCTAAGACAGGGAGCAGATACGCAGTATTTT. It is translated as CSAQLRQGADTQYF.

This sequence joins TRBV7-6 and TRBJ2-5; D is possibly TRBD2 (5 bases). This CDR3 region has 14 residues. CDR1 is SGHVS, CDR2 FNYEAQ, per germline. The germline V and J ends were trimmed by 4 bases and 1 base, with 10 bases remaining between them. Written as DNA, the CDR3 is TGTGCCAGCAGCTCCCCCGGGATCCAAGAGACCCAGTACTTC. This encodes CASSSPGIQETQYF.